This T cell receptor beta chain was documented in a study of human T cells and chemical hapten exposure. Regarding time point: patch test 2, 6 weeks after DPC sensitization. Sample treatment: therapeutic diphenylcyclopropenone sensitization with weekly scalp DPC. Study-level findings and limits: Positively correlated with patch test score were the counts of PT1 expanded TCRs. Controls formed significantly fewer large CDR3 similarity clusters than expanded TCRs did.

From the RACE reads, TCRdb called clonotypes with MiXCR, one entry per CDR3 protein. The data contain 75,000 to 100,000 distinct CDR3 sequences, 7% to 10% of them seen just once; the ten biggest clones take up more than 2%. This clonotype was detected a few times. What it binds is not known. The CDR3 sequence is 13 residues long. Germline lookup yields CDR1 GTSNPN and CDR2 SVGIG (reference sequence). V lost 0 bases, J lost 7 bases, and 12 bases lay in between. The chain links TRBV30 to TRBJ1-2, with D possibly TRBD1 on 6 matching bases. This clonotype was sampled from a middle-aged woman with alopecia areata. Some clones in this sample may be carry-over from other donors' samples. The sample consisted of whole blood, taken in connection with sensitization to the hapten diphenylcyclopropenone (DPC). The CDR3 protein is CAWSVLGGIGYTF. The CDR3 DNA reads TGTGCCTGGAGTGTACTAGGGGGGATTGGCTACACCTTC.